Listed below are T cell receptor beta chains from one sample, sequenced in a study of T cell changes during pregnancy in multiple sclerosis. The assay was immunoSEQ multiplex PCR, and TCRdb's table has in-frame clones only and misses some. The sample records fewer than 55,000 clones, 85% to 90% being singletons. The sample here was peripheral blood, taken in the first trimester of pregnancy. These receptors were collected from a female donor with multiple sclerosis, enrolled in a pregnancy study. CDR3s include the opening cysteine and the closing phenylalanine or tryptophan. The D gene is left open where the match is weak. Size values are once, few and many counts, or a class for expanded clones, and some rows have none.

once	TRBV4-3	TRBD2	TRBJ2-1	CASSQETGTSPYNEQFF	TGCGCCAGCAGCCAAGAAACCGGGACTAGCCCCTACAATGAGCAGTTCTTC
.	TRBV28	.	TRBJ2-7	CASSSTVSEQYF	TGTGCCAGCAGTTCGACAGTTTCCGAGCAGTACTTC
once	TRBV4-1	TRBD1	TRBJ2-7	CASSQRGGAVGEQYF	TGCGCCAGCAGCCAGAGAGGGGGCGCGGTGGGCGAGCAGTACTTC
.	TRBV19	.	TRBJ2-1	CASNDRGALGNEQFF	TGTGCCAGTAATGATCGGGGGGCCTTGGGGAATGAGCAGTTCTTC
.	TRBV5-1	.	TRBJ1-2	CASSSGGNYGYTF	TGCGCCAGCAGTTCTGGGGGCAACTATGGCTACACCTTC
.	TRBV5-3	.	TRBJ1-2	CARSPAGHVHQYYGYTF	TGTGCCAGAAGCCCCGCTGGCCATGTACACCAGTACTATGGCTACACCTTC
.	TRBV2	TRBD1	TRBJ1-5	CASKDRELYSNQPQHF	TGTGCCAGTAAGGACAGGGAACTCTATAGCAATCAGCCCCAGCATTTT
.	TRBV2	.	TRBJ2-1	CASSDELADEQFF	TGTGCCAGCAGTGATGAACTAGCTGATGAGCAGTTCTTC
.	TRBV30	.	TRBJ1-6	CAWTVGPGGSPLHF	TGTGCCTGGACCGTGGGTCCCGGGGGGTCACCCCTCCACTTT
.	TRBV4-1	.	TRBJ2-3	CASSQAPQGGTDTQYF	TGCGCCAGCAGCCAAGCCCCTCAAGGGGGCACAGATACGCAGTATTTT
.	TRBV9	.	TRBJ1-2	CASSPSPDSNYGYTF	TGTGCCAGCAGCCCTAGCCCAGATTCTAACTATGGCTACACCTTC
.	TRBV19	TRBD2	TRBJ2-5	CASSMGRGGNGETQYF	TGTGCCAGTAGTATGGGGCGGGGGGGGAACGGAGAGACCCAGTACTTC
.	TRBV5-1	TRBD1	TRBJ2-1	CASSLVGTGGDEQFF	TGCGCCAGCAGCTTGGTAGGGACAGGGGGGGATGAGCAGTTCTTC
.	TRBV18	TRBD2	TRBJ2-5	CASSPPLRGEETQYF	TGTGCCAGCTCACCACCGTTGCGGGGGGAAGAGACCCAGTACTTC
.	TRBV5-1	.	TRBJ1-2	CASSLWKGLYGYTF	TGCGCCAGCAGCTTGTGGAAGGGGCTTTATGGCTACACCTTC
.	TRBV9	TRBD1	TRBJ1-1	CASSVGQGAGAFF	TGTGCCAGCAGCGTAGGTCAGGGGGCTGGAGCTTTCTTT
.	TRBV11-2	.	TRBJ2-7	CASSLDWQGYEQYF	TGTGCCAGCAGCTTAGATTGGCAGGGATACGAGCAGTACTTC
.	TRBV5-6	.	TRBJ1-2	CASSLRVENYGYTF	TGTGCCAGCAGCTTGCGTGTGGAGAACTATGGCTACACCTTC
.	TRBV6-5	.	TRBJ1-2	CASRTDRDYGYTF	TGTGCCAGCAGAACAGACAGAGACTATGGCTACACCTTC
.	TRBV9	.	TRBJ2-1	CASSVGGGRFNEQFF	TGTGCCAGCAGCGTAGGGGGGGGGCGGTTTAATGAGCAGTTCTTC
.	TRBV28	TRBD2	TRBJ2-3	CASSPQRGWTDTQYF	TGTGCCAGCAGTCCCCAGCGGGGGTGGACAGATACGCAGTATTTT
.	TRBV11-3	.	TRBJ2-2	CASSLTGHNTGELFF	TGTGCCAGCAGCTTAACGGGACACAACACCGGGGAGCTGTTTTTT
.	TRBV6-1	TRBD2	TRBJ2-1	CASSLLAGSLSEQFF	TGTGCCAGCAGTTTACTAGCGGGGTCACTCAGTGAGCAGTTCTTC
.	TRBV5-4	TRBD1	TRBJ2-1	CASRPGQGDNEQFF	TGTGCCAGCCGGCCGGGACAGGGAGACAATGAGCAGTTCTTC
.	TRBV30	TRBD2	TRBJ2-1	CAWSVHGGGEQFF	TGTGCCTGGAGTGTACACGGGGGGGGTGAGCAGTTCTTC
.	TRBV18	TRBD1	TRBJ1-2	CASSPLGTGTNYGYTF	TGTGCCAGCTCACCACTGGGGACAGGGACTAACTATGGCTACACCTTC
.	TRBV5-1	.	TRBJ2-7	CASSSRPGGSQVLQYF	TGCGCCAGCAGCTCTCGGCCGGGGGGCTCTCAGGTACTGCAGTACTTC
.	TRBV6-5	TRBD2	TRBJ2-5	CASSYTGGNWQETQYF	TGTGCCAGCAGTTACACGGGAGGGAACTGGCAAGAGACCCAGTACTTC
.	TRBV7-8	.	TRBJ1-2	CASSLPGRGNYGYTF	TGTGCCAGCAGCTTACCAGGGAGGGGAAACTATGGCTACACCTTC
.	TRBV5-4	TRBD1	TRBJ2-1	CASSRTGTVGINEQFF	TGTGCCAGCAGCAGAACCGGGACAGTCGGGATCAATGAGCAGTTCTTC
.	TRBV7-8	TRBD1	TRBJ1-2	CASTRDRRYGYTF	TGTGCCAGCACACGGGACAGACGTTATGGCTACACCTTC
.	TRBV19	.	TRBJ1-5	CASSIVIRGLQPQHF	TGTGCCAGTAGTATAGTCATTAGGGGGTTGCAGCCCCAGCATTTT
.	TRBV7-9	.	TRBJ2-7	CASSSSWAHPYEQYF	TGTGCCAGCAGCTCCTCCTGGGCCCACCCCTACGAGCAGTACTTC
.	TRBV14	.	TRBJ2-6	CASSQATTGANVLTF	TGTGCCAGCAGCCAAGCGACTACTGGGGCCAACGTCCTGACTTTC
once	TRBV5-1	TRBD2	TRBJ2-3	CASTSLGLAGTDTQYF	TGCGCCAGCACCTCATTGGGACTAGCGGGCACAGATACGCAGTATTTT
once	TRBV10-3	TRBD1	TRBJ1-2	CAITWDRGRGVDGYTF	TGTGCCATCACCTGGGACAGGGGGCGTGGGGTTGATGGCTACACCTTC
.	TRBV10-2	.	TRBJ1-1	CASSDRIKGGTNTEAFF	TGCGCCAGCAGTGACCGAATCAAGGGGGGGACCAACACTGAAGCTTTCTTT
.	TRBV7-2	TRBD2	TRBJ2-3	CASSSSGGADTQYF	TGTGCCAGCAGCTCCTCCGGGGGGGCAGATACGCAGTATTTT
.	TRBV29-1	TRBD2	TRBJ2-1	CSVGRAGGSSYNEQFF	TGCAGCGTGGGGAGGGCGGGGGGGAGCTCCTACAATGAGCAGTTCTTC
.	TRBV5-6	TRBD1	TRBJ1-2	CASSRRGTPYGYTF	TGTGCCAGCAGCCGCAGGGGGACTCCCTATGGCTACACCTTC
once	TRBV5-5	TRBD1	TRBJ1-2	CATRQGLGDYGYTF	TGTGCCACCAGACAGGGGTTGGGTGACTATGGCTACACCTTC
once	TRBV18	.	TRBJ1-1	CASSPEMNTEAFF	TGTGCCAGCTCACCAGAGATGAACACTGAAGCTTTCTTT
.	TRBV5-1	.	TRBJ2-5	CASSRSGTPQETQYF	TGCGCCAGCAGCCGCTCCGGGACTCCCCAAGAGACCCAGTACTTC
once	TRBV28	TRBD1	TRBJ1-3	CASSSISGQAGNTIYF	TGTGCCAGCAGTTCAATATCGGGACAGGCTGGAAACACCATATATTTT
.	TRBV27	TRBD1	TRBJ1-2	CASSSGTGGLGGYTF	TGTGCCAGCAGCTCGGGGACAGGGGGCTTGGGTGGCTACACCTTC
once	TRBV11-2	.	TRBJ2-7	CASTKFVTPSAYEQYF	TGTGCCAGCACCAAATTTGTGACTCCGTCAGCCTACGAGCAGTACTTC